Listed here are 25 T cell receptor beta chains from one sample, sequenced in a study of blood T cell repertoires in COVID-19. Clones were sequenced by immunoSEQ multiplex PCR, and TCRdb holds only the in-frame ones, with some missing. The repertoire holds 150,000 to 200,000 clones, with about four fifths as singletons. The sequencing input was PBMCs or T cells enriched from blood (not recorded which). Receptors were obtained from a man aged 55 to 70 who had recovered from COVID-19.

This chain uses TRBV19 with TRBJ2-2, with unresolved D. The CDR3 contains 14 residues. Germline CDR1 and CDR2: LNHDA and SQIVND (reference sequence). The V and J ends lost 6 bases and 6 bases respectively, with 14 bases between them. The CDR3 DNA is TGTGCCAGTAGGCCCGGTCAATCGGCCGGGGAGCTGTTTTTT. Translation: CASRPGQSAGELFF.

V gene TRBV6-5 combines with J gene TRBJ1-2; unclear D gene. Trimming removed 5 bases from V and 4 bases from J, with 8 bases in between. CDR1 and CDR2 from the germline V gene are MNHEY and SVGAGI. The length of the CDR3 is 12 residues. The CDR3 bases are TGTGCCAGCAGTCGGGATTTCTATGGCTACACCTTC. It is translated as CASSRDFYGYTF.

V gene TRBV29-1 combines with J gene TRBJ1-5; 7 nucleotides align to TRBD1. V lost 6 bases, J lost 6 bases, and 8 bases stayed unmatched. CDR3 length: 13 amino acids. Germline values: CDR1 SQVTM, CDR2 ANQGSEA. The CDR3 nucleotides read TGCAGCGTAGATACAGGGGCGGGTCAGCCCCAGCATTTT. Residues: CSVDTGAGQPQHF.

CDR3 loop: CASSGTGGGQPQHF. In nucleotides, the CDR3 is TGTGCCAGTAGTGGGACAGGGGGCGGTCAGCCCCAGCATTTT. V and J are TRBV19 and TRBJ1-5; 12 bases agree with TRBD1. The germline CDR1 and CDR2 sequences are LNHDA and SQIVND (reference sequence). The junction had 2 bases not matched to a gene; V was cut back by 5 bases and J by 6 bases. The CDR3 extends over 14 amino acids.

This chain uses TRBV6-1 with TRBJ2-2, with a tentative D call TRBD1 (5 bases). V lost 2 bases, J lost 2 bases, and 6 bases lay in between. Germline CDR1 reads MNHNS; CDR2 reads SASEGT. This CDR3 spans 14 amino acids. The CDR3 reads CASSEWTNTGELFF. The CDR3 DNA follows: TGTGCCAGCAGTGAATGGACAAACACCGGGGAGCTGTTTTTT.

This clone was seen only a few times. The chain recombines TRBV30 with TRBJ1-2; 7 bases line up with TRBD1. Germline assignment: CDR1 GTSNPN and CDR2 SVGIG (reference sequence). V trimming: 3 bases; J trimming: 3 bases; junction bases outside the gene matches: 1. The CDR3 covers 12 residues. The CDR3 sequence is CAWSDRDYGYTF. The CDR3 DNA is TGTGCCTGGAGCGACAGGGACTATGGCTACACCTTC.

This chain joins TRBV5-6 and TRBJ2-5; TRBD2 matches 10 bases. The CDR3 has 16 amino acids. V dropped 5 bases and J dropped 7; count of bases not matched to a gene: 14. From germline, CDR1 is SGHDT and CDR2 YYEEEE. The CDR3 protein is CASSPPGSGRAVTQYF. For the CDR3, the DNA is TGTGCCAGCAGTCCGCCTGGCAGCGGGAGGGCGGTGACCCAGTACTTC.

The chain is built from TRBV14 and TRBJ2-5, with TRBD1 matching over 7 bases. This CDR3 is built from 17 residues. The junction had 12 bases not matched to a gene; V was cut back by 3 bases and J by 2 bases. In germline, CDR1 is SGHDN, CDR2 FVKESK. CDR3 region: CASSQNRGTGQQETQYF. The CDR3 bases are TGTGCCAGCAGCCAGAACAGGGGAACCGGTCAACAAGAGACCCAGTACTTC. Together with reference TRBV14 and TRBJ2-5, the CDR3 gives the full variable domain: EAGVTQFPSHSVIEKGQTVTLRCDPISGHDNLYWYRRVMGKEIKFLLHFVKESKQDESGMPNNRFLAERTGGTYSTLKVQPAELEDSGVYFCASSQNRGTGQQETQYFGPGTRLLVL.

The V gene is TRBV7-3, the J gene TRBJ2-1, with D maybe TRBD2 (5 bases). Deletions cut 3 bases from V and 0 bases from J, with 9 bases between. CDR3 length equals 15 residues. Germline CDR1 SGHTA, CDR2 FQGTGA. The DNA of the CDR3 is TGTGCCAGCAGCTTCCGCGGGCCCTCCTACAATGAGCAGTTCTTC. This gives the protein CASSFRGPSYNEQFF.

The rearrangement joins TRBV5-6 to TRBJ1-6; D gene ambiguous. The CDR3 spans 14 residues. V was cut by 1 base and J by 10 bases, with 12 bases left in between. Germline lookup yields CDR1 SGHDT and CDR2 YYEEEE. CDR3 region: CASSLPAGGSPLHF. In DNA form, the CDR3 reads TGTGCCAGCAGCTTGCCGGCAGGAGGCTCACCCCTCCACTTT.

The chain links TRBV4-2 to TRBJ2-3; 9 positions match TRBD2. The V segment lost 0 bases and the J segment 4 bases; nucleotides outside the gene matches: 11. Germline CDR1 and CDR2: LGHNA and YNFKEQ. This CDR3 is 18 amino acids long. CDR3 in amino acids: CASSQEIWLAGYSDTQYF. The CDR3 bases are TGTGCCAGCAGCCAAGAGATTTGGCTAGCGGGGTACTCAGATACGCAGTATTTT.

The chain employs TRBV13 and TRBJ2-7, with D possibly matching TRBD1 (5 bases). The ends were cut back, 5 bases at V and 5 bases at J, with 10 bases in the middle. The CDR3 extends over 12 amino acids. CDR1 PRHDT and CDR2 FYEKMQ come from the germline V gene (reference sequence). CDR3 in DNA: TGTGCCAGCAGCCGACAGTACAACGAGCAGTACTTC. This codes for CASSRQYNEQYF.

The J gene is TRBJ2-2, the V gene TRBV24-1; TRBD2 is a possible D gene (5 bases). V was pared by 0 bases and J by 3 bases, with 7 bases between. The CDR3 has 15 amino acids. Germline values: CDR1 KGHDR, CDR2 SFDVKD. The CDR3 coding sequence is TGTGCCACCAGTGATTTGGGGAGAGACACCGGGGAGCTGTTTTTT. Translation gives CATSDLGRDTGELFF.

The chain carries TRBV5-1 and TRBJ1-2; D may be TRBD1 (6 bases). The CDR3 is 15 residues long. Germline V lookup: CDR1 SGHRS, CDR2 YFSETQ. V was cut by 4 bases and J by 4 bases, with 17 bases left in between. The CDR3 sequence: CASSALQGNRYGYTF. The CDR3 DNA sequence: TGCGCCAGCAGCGCTTTACAGGGTAACCGCTATGGCTACACCTTC.

The chain carries TRBV14 and TRBJ1-5; 8 bases are shared with TRBD1. The V gene end was trimmed by 4 bases and the J gene end by 4 bases; junction bases not matched to a gene: 6. This CDR3 is 15 amino acids long. Germline CDR1 SGHDN, CDR2 FVKESK. The CDR3 protein is CASSPGTGGNQPQHF. CDR3 sequence (DNA): TGTGCCAGCAGCCCCGGGACAGGAGGTAATCAGCCCCAGCATTTT.

The chain is built from TRBV27 and TRBJ2-5; TRBD1 agrees at 8 bases. There are 15 residues in the CDR3. Looked up from germline, CDR1 is MNHEY and CDR2 is SMNVEV (reference sequence). Trimming at V came to 2 bases and at J to 5 bases, leaving 7 bases not matched to a gene. In DNA form, the CDR3 reads TGTGCCAGCAGTTTACAACGACAGGGGATCGAGACCCAGTACTTC. Translating gives CASSLQRQGIETQYF.

This clone was seen a single time. V usage is TRBV5-6 and J usage is TRBJ2-7; TRBD2 aligns across 9 bases. Germline CDR1 SGHDT, CDR2 YYEEEE. V trimming: 0 bases; J trimming: 2 bases; junction bases outside the gene matches: 6. The CDR3 is made up of 16 amino acids. CDR3 loop: CASSLAPAGGTYEQYF. CDR3 DNA: TGTGCCAGCAGCTTGGCTCCAGCGGGGGGTACCTACGAGCAGTACTTC.

V usage is TRBV28 and J usage is TRBJ1-5; 8 bases map to TRBD1. The ends lost 3 bases at V and 3 bases at J; junction bases unmatched: 7. The CDR3 loop spans 16 amino acids. The germline CDR1 and CDR2 sequences are MDHEN and SYDVKM. The DNA of the CDR3 is TGTGCCAGCAGTTTTCAGGCAGGGGGCATCAATCAGCCCCAGCATTTT. Residues: CASSFQAGGINQPQHF.

In its sample, this clone was seen once. The CDR3 loop is CASSISYGREITYEQYF. The CDR3 nucleotides read TGTGCCAGTAGTATATCATACGGGCGGGAGATCACCTACGAGCAGTACTTC. The gene calls are TRBV19 and TRBJ2-7; 7 bases match TRBD2. The CDR3 has 17 amino acids. CDR1 and CDR2 (germline): LNHDA, SQIVND (reference sequence). The V segment lost 2 bases and the J segment 2 bases; nucleotides outside the gene matches: 12.

This chain connects TRBV19 to TRBJ2-7; possibly TRBD2 for D (6 bases). Germline V gene lookup returns CDR1 LNHDA and CDR2 SQIVND (reference sequence). The CDR3 covers 16 residues. Between the trimmed V and J ends, which lost 3 bases and 0 bases, there was a span of 15 bases. The CDR3, as DNA: TGTGCCAGTAGTATCTCGGGAGAGTCTAGCTCCTACGAGCAGTACTTC. This sequence encodes CASSISGESSSYEQYF.

The chain has TRBV3-1 (or the pseudogene TRBV3-2) and TRBJ1-5, with TRBD1 identical over 7 bases. Unmatched junction bases numbered 3, after V lost 4 bases and J lost 3 bases. The CDR3 consists of 14 residues. CDR1 LGHDT and CDR2 YNNKEL come from the germline V gene (reference sequence). The CDR3 DNA is TGTGCCAGCAGCCCGACAGGGAACAATCAGCCCCAGCATTTT. It yields the protein CASSPTGNNQPQHF.

The CDR3 sequence: CASSHTLAPTSYEQYF. The CDR3 coding sequence is TGCGCCAGCAGCCACACACTAGCGCCTACGTCCTACGAGCAGTACTTC. The chain has TRBV4-1 and TRBJ2-7, with TRBD2 identical over 7 bases. The germline CDR1 and CDR2 sequences are MGHRA and YSYEKL. With 3 bases clipped from V and 1 base from J, the junction kept 9 bases outside the gene matches. This CDR3 has 16 amino acids.

CDR3 in amino acids: CASSRMGQGAPLHF. CDR3 nucleotides: TGTGCCAGCAGCCGGATGGGACAGGGGGCACCCCTCCACTTT. The J gene is TRBJ1-6, the V gene TRBV6-6; TRBD1 matches at 11 bases. The CDR3 is 14 residues long. V trimming: 6 bases; J trimming: 11 bases; junction bases outside the gene matches: 6. CDR1 and CDR2 (germline): MNHNY, SVGAGI (reference sequence).

This sequence joins TRBV6-5 and TRBJ2-7, with TRBD2 as a possible D gene (6 bases). CDR1 and CDR2 from the germline V gene are MNHEY and SVGAGI. V was clipped by 6 bases and J by 0 bases, with 12 bases between them. The CDR3 is 14 residues long. CDR3: CASSQRRVSYEQYF. In DNA form, the CDR3 reads TGTGCCAGCAGCCAGCGGAGGGTCTCCTACGAGCAGTACTTC.

This clone was recorded a few times. CDR3 sequence: CAISEFRGTDTQYF. The DNA for the CDR3 is TGTGCCATCAGTGAGTTCCGGGGGACAGATACGCAGTATTTT. The gene calls are TRBV10-3 and TRBJ2-3; a possible D gene is TRBD2 (6 bases). There are 14 residues in the CDR3. Germline V gives CDR1 ENHRY, CDR2 SYGVKD. V dropped 1 base and J dropped 3 bases, with 8 bases sitting between them.